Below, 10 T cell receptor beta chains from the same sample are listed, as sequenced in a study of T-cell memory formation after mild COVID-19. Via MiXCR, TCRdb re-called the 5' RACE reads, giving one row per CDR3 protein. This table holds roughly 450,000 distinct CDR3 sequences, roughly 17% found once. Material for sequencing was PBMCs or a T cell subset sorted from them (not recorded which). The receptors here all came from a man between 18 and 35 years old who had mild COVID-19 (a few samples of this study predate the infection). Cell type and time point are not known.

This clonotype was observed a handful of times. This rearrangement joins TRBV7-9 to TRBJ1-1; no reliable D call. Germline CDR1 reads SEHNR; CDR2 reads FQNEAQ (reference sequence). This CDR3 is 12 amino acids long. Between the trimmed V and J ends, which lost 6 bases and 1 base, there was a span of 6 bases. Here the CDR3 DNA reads TGTGCCAGCAGACGTTCGAACACTGAAGCTTTCTTT. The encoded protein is CASRRSNTEAFF.

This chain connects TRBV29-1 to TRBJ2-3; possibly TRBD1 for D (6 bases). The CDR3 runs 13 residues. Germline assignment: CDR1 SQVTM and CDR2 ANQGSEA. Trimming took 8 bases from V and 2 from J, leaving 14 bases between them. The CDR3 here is CSSSTGTTDTQYF. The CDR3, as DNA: TGCAGCTCCAGTACAGGGACCACAGATACGCAGTATTTT.

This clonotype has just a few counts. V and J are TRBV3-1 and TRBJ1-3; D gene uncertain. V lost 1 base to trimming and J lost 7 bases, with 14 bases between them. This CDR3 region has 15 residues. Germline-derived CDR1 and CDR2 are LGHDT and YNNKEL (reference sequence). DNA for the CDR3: TGTGCCAGCAGCCAAGGTAGCGTGATTGGGAACACCATATATTTT. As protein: CASSQGSVIGNTIYF.

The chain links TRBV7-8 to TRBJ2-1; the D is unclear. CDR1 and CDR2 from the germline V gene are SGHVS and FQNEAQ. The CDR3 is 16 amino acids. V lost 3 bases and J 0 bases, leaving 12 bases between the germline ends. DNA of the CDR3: TGTGCCAGCAGCTTCAGACCTACCAGCTCCTACAATGAGCAGTTCTTC. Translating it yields CASSFRPTSSYNEQFF.

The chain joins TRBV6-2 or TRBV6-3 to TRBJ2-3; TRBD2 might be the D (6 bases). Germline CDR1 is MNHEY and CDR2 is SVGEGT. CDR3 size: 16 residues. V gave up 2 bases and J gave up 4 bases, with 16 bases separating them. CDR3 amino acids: CASSYGEAGRADTQYF. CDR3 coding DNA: TGTGCCAGCAGTTACGGGGAGGCCGGACGGGCAGATACGCAGTATTTT.

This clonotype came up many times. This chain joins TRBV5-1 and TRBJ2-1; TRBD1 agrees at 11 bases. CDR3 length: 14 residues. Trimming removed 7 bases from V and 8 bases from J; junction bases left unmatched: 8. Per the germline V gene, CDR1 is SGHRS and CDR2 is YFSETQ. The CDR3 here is CASWTGGDGDEQFF. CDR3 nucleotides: TGCGCCAGCTGGACAGGGGGCGATGGGGATGAGCAGTTCTTC.

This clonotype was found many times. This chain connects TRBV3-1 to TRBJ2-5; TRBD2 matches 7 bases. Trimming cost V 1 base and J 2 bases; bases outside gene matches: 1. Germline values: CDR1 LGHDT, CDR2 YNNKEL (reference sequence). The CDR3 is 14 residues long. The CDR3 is CASSQAGGQETQYF. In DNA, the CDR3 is TGTGCCAGCAGCCAAGCCGGGGGGCAAGAGACCCAGTACTTC.

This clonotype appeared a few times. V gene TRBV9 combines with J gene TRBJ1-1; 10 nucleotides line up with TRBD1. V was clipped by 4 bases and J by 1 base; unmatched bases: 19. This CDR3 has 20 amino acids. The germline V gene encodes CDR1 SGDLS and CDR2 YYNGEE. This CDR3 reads CASSPKRDRGLGGSNTEAFF. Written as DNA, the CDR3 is TGTGCCAGCAGCCCGAAAAGGGACAGGGGTTTAGGTGGATCGAACACTGAAGCTTTCTTT.

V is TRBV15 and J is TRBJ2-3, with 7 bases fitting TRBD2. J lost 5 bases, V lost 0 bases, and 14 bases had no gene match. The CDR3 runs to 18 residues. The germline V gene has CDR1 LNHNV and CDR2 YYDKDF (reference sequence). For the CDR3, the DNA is TGTGCCACCAGCAGAGATTCCGGAGAAGCGGGATGGGGAGATACGCAGTATTTT. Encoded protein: CATSRDSGEAGWGDTQYF.

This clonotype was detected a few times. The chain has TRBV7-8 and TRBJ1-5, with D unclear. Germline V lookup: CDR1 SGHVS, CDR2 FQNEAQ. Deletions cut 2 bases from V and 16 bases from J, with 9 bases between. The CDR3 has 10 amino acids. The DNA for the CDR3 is TGTGCCAGCAGCTTAACCCACCCCCATTTT. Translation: CASSLTHPHF.